This T cell receptor (beta chain) was identified during a study of blood T cells in healthy people across ages. Study context: Template-switching capture recovered about one barcoded beta molecule per two T cells. The study, taken as a whole, reports: TCR beta diversity, measured per million T cells, fell in a roughly linear way with age.

This CDR3 is 13 amino acids long. Every donor contributed roughly 11 milliliters of peripheral blood by blood draw. Sample-barcoded 5' priming and a J-beta primer mix drove a second PCR of roughly 6 to 12 cycles. Every cDNA molecule carried a tag from a template-switch adaptor bearing 12 random nucleotides. MiXCR was run by TCRdb on the 5' RACE reads, yielding one entry per CDR3 protein. The repertoire holds 700,000 to 850,000 distinct CDR3 sequences, with about 55% as singletons. Notes on this clonotype: Its target is unknown.

This TCR was sampled from a man aged 80 or over in good health. The rearrangement uses TRBV21-1 and TRBJ2-4; TRBD2 reflects the table's D call only, with no check against the DNA. The tail of the sequence fits TRBJ2-5 better, so the J call may be wrong. TRBV21-1 is termed a pseudogene. Material: blood. In nucleotides, the CDR3 is TGTGCCAGGAGGGGCAACGCTAAAGAGACCCAGTACTTC. This translates into CARRGNAKETQYF.